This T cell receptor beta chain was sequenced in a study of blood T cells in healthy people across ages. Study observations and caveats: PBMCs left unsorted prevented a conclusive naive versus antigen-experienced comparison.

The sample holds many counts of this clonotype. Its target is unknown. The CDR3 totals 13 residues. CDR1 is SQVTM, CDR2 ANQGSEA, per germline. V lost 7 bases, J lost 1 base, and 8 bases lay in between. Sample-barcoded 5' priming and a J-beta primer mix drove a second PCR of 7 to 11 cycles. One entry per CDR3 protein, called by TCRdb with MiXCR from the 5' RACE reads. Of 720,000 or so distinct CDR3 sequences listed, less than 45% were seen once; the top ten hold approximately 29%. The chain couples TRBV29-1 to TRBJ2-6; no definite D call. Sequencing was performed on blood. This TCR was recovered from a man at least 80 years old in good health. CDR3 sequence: CSAGESGANVLTF. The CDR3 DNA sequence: TGCAGCGCTGGAGAGTCTGGGGCCAACGTCCTGACTTTC.